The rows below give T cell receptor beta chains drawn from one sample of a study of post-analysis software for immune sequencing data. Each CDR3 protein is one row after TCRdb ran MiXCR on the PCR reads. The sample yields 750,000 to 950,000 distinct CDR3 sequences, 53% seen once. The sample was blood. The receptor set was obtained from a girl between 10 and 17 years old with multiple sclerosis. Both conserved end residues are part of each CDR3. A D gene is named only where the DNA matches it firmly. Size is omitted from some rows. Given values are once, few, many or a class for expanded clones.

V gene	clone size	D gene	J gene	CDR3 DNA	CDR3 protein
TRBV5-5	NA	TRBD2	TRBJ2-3	TGTGCCAGCAGCCCCAATCCACTAGCGAATAACGCAGATACGCAGTATTTT	CASSPNPLANNADTQYF
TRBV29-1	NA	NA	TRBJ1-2	TGCAGCGTCTTGAGAGGGTATGGCTACACCTTC	CSVLRGYGYTF
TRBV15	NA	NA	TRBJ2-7	TGTGCCACCAGCAGAGAGGGCTTGGGCAGCCCCTACGAGCAGTACTTC	CATSREGLGSPYEQYF
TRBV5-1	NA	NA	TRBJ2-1	TGCGCCAGCAGCGGGGACCATTACAATGAGCAGTTCTTC	CASSGDHYNEQFF
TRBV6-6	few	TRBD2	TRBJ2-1	TGTGCCAGCAGTTACCCTAGCGGGAGTATCTACAATGAGCAGTTCTTC	CASSYPSGSIYNEQFF
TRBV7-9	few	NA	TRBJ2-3	TGTGCCAGCAGCTTAGAAGGGGGGATAGTGGCGGATACGCAGTATTTT	CASSLEGGIVADTQYF
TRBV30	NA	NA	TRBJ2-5	TGTGCCTGGAGTCCTCTTGGAGGGGAGACCCAGTACTTC	CAWSPLGGETQYF
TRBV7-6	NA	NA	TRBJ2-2	TGTGCCAGCAGCTTAGCGAGCCAGGGAGCCGGGGAGCTGTTTTTT	CASSLASQGAGELFF
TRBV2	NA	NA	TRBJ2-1	TGTGCCAGCAGCTCTCTTTTGGGCGCCGAGTGGTTCTTC	CASSSLLGAEWFF
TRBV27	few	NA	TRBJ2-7	TGTGCCAGCAGTTTATCGGTGCCAGGGGTACACGAGCAGTACTTC	CASSLSVPGVHEQYF
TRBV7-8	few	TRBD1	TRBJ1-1	TGTGCCAGCAGGCTAGGGGGCATGAACACTGAAGCTTTCTTT	CASRLGGMNTEAFF
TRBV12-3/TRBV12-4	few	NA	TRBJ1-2	TGTGCCACCTCTCGGGGTCGTGGCTACACCTTC	CATSRGRGYTF
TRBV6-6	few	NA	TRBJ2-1	TGTGCCAGCAGTTACGTTGGGCAGAACAATGAGCAGTTCTTC	CASSYVGQNNEQFF
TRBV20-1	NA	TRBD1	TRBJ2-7	TGCAGTGCGCCCTCGCGGGTACCGGGACAGGGATTCTACGAGCAGTACTTC	CSAPSRVPGQGFYEQYF
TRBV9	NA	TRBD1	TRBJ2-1	TGTGCCAGCAGCTCGAGAAACAGGGGTGAGCAGTTCTTC	CASSSRNRGEQFF
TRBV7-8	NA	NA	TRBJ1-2	TGTGCCAGCAGCTTAGGCCTCGGGGCCGGCTATGGCTACACCTTC	CASSLGLGAGYGYTF
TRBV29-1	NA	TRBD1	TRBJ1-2	TGCAGCGTCGGGACAGGGGTGTATGGCTACACCTTC	CSVGTGVYGYTF
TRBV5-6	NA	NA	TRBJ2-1	TGTGCCAGCAGCCGGTACAAGGGGAATGAGCAGTTCTTC	CASSRYKGNEQFF
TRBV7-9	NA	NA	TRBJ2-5	TGTGCCAGCAGCCCGGCCGAGAGTTTAGAGCAGTACTTC	CASSPAESLEQYF
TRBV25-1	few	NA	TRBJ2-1	TGTGCCAGCAGTGAAGGGTTGGTCGCAGAGTTCTTC	CASSEGLVAEFF
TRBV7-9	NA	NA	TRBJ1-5	TGTGCCAGCAGCTCAGCCGTCGTGGTGGGAAATCAGCCCCAGCATTTT	CASSSAVVVGNQPQHF
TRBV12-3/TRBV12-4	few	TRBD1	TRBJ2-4	TGTGCCAGCAGCGGGACAGGGGCCAACATTCAGTACTTC	CASSGTGANIQYF
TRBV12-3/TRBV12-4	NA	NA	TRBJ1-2	TGTGCCAGCAGTTTTTTCGTAGGGGCGGGTAACTATGGCTACACCTTC	CASSFFVGAGNYGYTF
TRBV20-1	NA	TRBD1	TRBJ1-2	TGCAGTGCTAGAGATGTGGACAGGGGAAGCGGTGGCTACACCTTC	CSARDVDRGSGGYTF
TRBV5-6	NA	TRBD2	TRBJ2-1	TGTGCCAGCAGCTTTACTAGCGGGGATTACAATGAGCAGTTCTTC	CASSFTSGDYNEQFF
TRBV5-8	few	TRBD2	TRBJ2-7	TGTGCCAGCGGGGGGGGGTCCTCCTACGAGCAGTACTTC	CASGGGSSYEQYF
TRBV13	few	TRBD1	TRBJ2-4	TGTGCCAGCAGCTCGGACAGGGGATACATTCAGTACTTC	CASSSDRGYIQYF
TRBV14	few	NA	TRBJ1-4	TGTGCCAGCAGCCAAGTGGGCCGGTCAGATGAAAAACTGTTTTTT	CASSQVGRSDEKLFF
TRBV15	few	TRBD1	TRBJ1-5	TGTGCCACCAGCAGAGATGACAGGGGTCAGCATTTT	CATSRDDRGQHF
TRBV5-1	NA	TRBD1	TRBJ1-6	TGCGCCAGCAGACAGACAGGGGTTGGTTCACCCCTCCACTTT	CASRQTGVGSPLHF
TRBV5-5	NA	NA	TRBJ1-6	TGCGCCAGCAGCTTCGGGACAACGGGGAGCTCCTATAATTCACCCCTCCACTTT	CASSFGTTGSSYNSPLHF
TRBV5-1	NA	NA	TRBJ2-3	TGCGCCAGCAGCTCGGCCGAGAGGAACACAGATACGCAGTATTTT	CASSSAERNTDTQYF
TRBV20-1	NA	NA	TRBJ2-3	TGCAGTGCTAGAGATCAAGTTAGCACAGATACGCAGTATTTT	CSARDQVSTDTQYF
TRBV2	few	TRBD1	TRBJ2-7	TGTGCCAGCCTCGGGACAGGGATGGGTGAGCAGTACTTC	CASLGTGMGEQYF
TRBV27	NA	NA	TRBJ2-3	TGTGCCAGCAGTTTTTTTCCAGGGGGCACAGATACGCAGTATTTT	CASSFFPGGTDTQYF
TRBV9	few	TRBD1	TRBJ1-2	TGTGCCAGCAGCACGCAGACAGGGGGCTATGGCTACACCTTC	CASSTQTGGYGYTF
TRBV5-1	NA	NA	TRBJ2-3	TGCGCCAGCAGCATCCCGGACGGAATCACAGATACGCAGTATTTT	CASSIPDGITDTQYF
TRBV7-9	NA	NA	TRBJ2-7	TGTGCCAGCAGCGACGACAGCTCCTACGAGCAGTACTTC	CASSDDSSYEQYF
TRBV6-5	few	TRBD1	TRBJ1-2	TGTGCCAGCAGTTACCCCGGTGGCAGGGGGTTGAATGGCTACACCTTC	CASSYPGGRGLNGYTF
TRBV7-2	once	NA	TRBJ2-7	TGTGTCAGCAGCCCTACCGAGCAGTACTTC	CVSSPTEQYF
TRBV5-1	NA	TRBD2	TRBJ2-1	TGCGCCAGCAGGGGTTTACTAGCGGGAGGGAACAATGAGCAGTTCTTC	CASRGLLAGGNNEQFF
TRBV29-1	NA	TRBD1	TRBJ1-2	TGCAGCGTTGAAGAAGCGGACAGGGTCACTGGCTACACCTTC	CSVEEADRVTGYTF
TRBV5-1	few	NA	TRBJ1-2	TGCGCCAGCAGCTTGGATTCAGGGGATGATGGCTACACCTTC	CASSLDSGDDGYTF
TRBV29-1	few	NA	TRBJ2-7	TGCAGCGTTGAAGTTCGGGAGCCGGCGGTTCTCTACGAGCAGTACTTC	CSVEVREPAVLYEQYF
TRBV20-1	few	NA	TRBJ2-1	TGCAGTGCTAGTCCCGGATTCCCGATATCCTACAATGAGCAGTTCTTC	CSASPGFPISYNEQFF
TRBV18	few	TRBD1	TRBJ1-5	TGTGCCAGCTCATCGGGACAGGGAGGCGGTCAGCCCCAGCATTTT	CASSSGQGGGQPQHF
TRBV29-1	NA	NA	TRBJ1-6	TGCAGCGTAGGGGCCGTAGGGACGGATTCACCCCTCCACTTT	CSVGAVGTDSPLHF
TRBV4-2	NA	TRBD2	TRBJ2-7	TGTGCCAGCAGCCAAGATCGTACTAGCGGGGGGGATGAGCAGTACTTC	CASSQDRTSGGDEQYF
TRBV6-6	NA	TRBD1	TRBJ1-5	TGTGCCAGCATCCCGGGACAGGGGGCGCTTGGCAATCAGCCCCAGCATTTT	CASIPGQGALGNQPQHF
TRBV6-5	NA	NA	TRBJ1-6	TGTGCCAGCAGTTGGCACAGGGAAGGCTGGGGCCAATCCCTCCACTTT	CASSWHREGWGQSLHF
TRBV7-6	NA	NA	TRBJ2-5	TGTGCCAGCAGCTTAGGGGGGCAACCTGGGGAGCAGTACTTC	CASSLGGQPGEQYF
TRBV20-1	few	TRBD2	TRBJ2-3	TGCAGTGCTAGAGATACACTAGCGGGATACACAGATACGCAGTATTTT	CSARDTLAGYTDTQYF
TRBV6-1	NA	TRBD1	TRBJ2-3	TGTGCCAGTGCCCAGGGGGCGCCCGATACGCAGTATTTT	CASAQGAPDTQYF